These T cell receptor beta chains were read from a single sample in a study of T cells in Graves' hyperthyroidism and ophthalmopathy. TCRdb called the multiplex PCR reads again in MiXCR, with one record for every CDR3 protein. The table records 250,000 or so distinct CDR3 sequences, roughly 15% of them present only once. The material sequenced was blood. These receptors were collected from a woman between 50 and 59 years old with Graves' hyperthyroidism that later progressed to Graves' ophthalmopathy. CDR3s include the opening cysteine and the closing phenylalanine or tryptophan. A D gene is named only where the DNA matches it firmly. Rows may omit the clone size; those that give it use once, few, many or a size class.

clone size,D gene,J gene,V gene,CDR3 protein,CDR3 DNA
many,TRBD1,TRBJ2-7,TRBV12-3/TRBV12-4,CASSQDREMRNEQYF,TGTGCCAGCAGCCAGGACAGGGAAATGCGCAACGAGCAGTACTTC
.,.,TRBJ1-4,TRBV24-1,CATSEGIQGEKLFF,TGTGCCACCAGTGAGGGGATCCAGGGGGAAAAACTGTTTTTT
many,TRBD1,TRBJ2-7,TRBV20-1,CSASTHRGDYEQYF,TGCAGTGCTAGTACCCACAGGGGCGACTACGAGCAGTACTTC
many,.,TRBJ2-6,TRBV2,CASSAGRIESGANVLTF,TGTGCCAGCTCGGCAGGGAGAATTGAATCTGGGGCCAACGTCCTGACTTTC
many,.,TRBJ1-3,TRBV28,CASSLSLGAGPGNTIYF,TGTGCCAGCAGCTTGAGTTTGGGAGCAGGGCCCGGAAACACCATATATTTT
many,TRBD1,TRBJ1-5,TRBV5-1,CASSSGQVNQPQHF,TGCGCCAGCAGCTCGGGACAGGTCAATCAGCCCCAGCATTTT
many,.,TRBJ1-1,TRBV30,CAWSVTDGGTEAFF,TGTGCCTGGAGTGTCACAGATGGTGGAACTGAAGCTTTCTTT
many,.,TRBJ2-1,TRBV5-8,CASTPQGGSNEQFF,TGTGCCAGCACCCCGCAGGGTGGGAGCAATGAGCAGTTCTTC
many,.,TRBJ1-1,TRBV5-1,CASSLEGVNTEAFF,TGCGCCAGCAGCTTGGAAGGGGTGAACACTGAAGCTTTCTTT
few,.,TRBJ2-7,TRBV27,CASSLTHGQYF,TGTGCCAGCAGTTTAACCCACGGGCAGTACTTC
few,.,TRBJ1-3,TRBV6-1,CASSRTSGAGAIYF,TGTGCCAGCAGTCGAACCTCGGGAGCTGGAGCCATATATTTT
.,TRBD2,TRBJ2-3,TRBV28,CASGSLAGGRPDTQYF,TGTGCCAGCGGCAGCCTAGCGGGAGGACGCCCAGATACGCAGTATTTT
few,.,TRBJ2-7,TRBV9,CASSGSGRDYEQYF,TGTGCCAGCAGTGGCTCCGGACGGGACTACGAGCAGTACTTC
.,.,TRBJ1-5,TRBV14,CASSQDVSPRGNQPQHF,TGTGCCAGCAGCCAAGACGTCAGCCCGAGAGGTAATCAGCCCCAGCATTTT
many,.,TRBJ2-1,TRBV9,CASSVGGDLEQFF,TGTGCCAGCAGCGTAGGGGGAGACCTTGAGCAGTTCTTC
many,.,TRBJ2-3,TRBV20-1,CSARYPTDTQYF,TGCAGTGCTAGATATCCCACAGATACGCAGTATTTT
.,TRBD2,TRBJ2-1,TRBV19,CASSIVLLAGGYNEQFF,TGTGCCAGTAGTATAGTTCTACTAGCGGGAGGGTACAATGAGCAGTTCTTC
many,TRBD2,TRBJ2-5,TRBV11-2,CASSLDENGTSAGPRETQYF,TGTGCCAGCAGCTTAGATGAAAACGGGACTAGCGCCGGACCAAGAGAGACCCAGTACTTC
many,.,TRBJ1-1,TRBV28,CASSLLNTEAFF,TGTGCCAGCAGTTTGCTCAACACTGAAGCTTTCTTT
many,TRBD1,TRBJ2-7,TRBV2,CASRGQGKAYEQYF,TGTGCCAGCCGTGGACAGGGGAAGGCCTACGAGCAGTACTTC
.,TRBD1,TRBJ2-2,TRBV7-2,CASSTSGGGTGELFF,TGTGCCAGCAGCACGTCAGGGGGCGGCACCGGGGAGCTGTTTTTT
many,TRBD2,TRBJ2-7,TRBV6-1,CASSEVAGGSHEQYF,TGTGCCAGCAGTGAAGTAGCGGGAGGCAGCCACGAGCAGTACTTC
few,.,TRBJ2-7,TRBV20-1,CSARLPFYGEQYF,TGCAGTGCTAGACTCCCCTTCTACGGCGAGCAGTACTTC
many,TRBD1,TRBJ1-5,TRBV6-1,CASSSMDRAYQPQHF,TGTGCCAGCAGTTCCATGGACAGGGCCTATCAGCCCCAGCATTTT
many,TRBD1,TRBJ2-7,TRBV20-1,CSASRDRVAYEQYF,TGCAGTGCTAGTAGGGACAGGGTAGCTTACGAGCAGTACTTC
.,.,TRBJ1-2,TRBV28,CASSLRGGSGYTF,TGTGCCAGCAGTTTAAGGGGGGGCTCTGGCTACACCTTC
many,.,TRBJ2-2,TRBV7-7,CASSLGIGTGELFF,TGTGCTAGCAGCTTAGGTATCGGCACCGGGGAGCTGTTTTTT
.,TRBD1,TRBJ1-5,TRBV6-1,CASTPGTGNQPQHF,TGTGCCAGCACCCCCGGGACAGGGAATCAGCCCCAGCATTTT
few,.,TRBJ1-4,TRBV3-1,CASSLGSVEKLFF,TGTGCCAGCAGCCTTGGGTCAGTTGAAAAACTGTTTTTT
many,.,TRBJ1-1,TRBV6-1,CASSESGNTEAFF,TGTGCCAGCAGCGAAAGTGGTAACACTGAAGCTTTCTTT
many,.,TRBJ2-7,TRBV5-5,CASSLAVTGTWEQYF,TGTGCCAGCAGCTTGGCTGTGACCGGCACTTGGGAGCAGTACTTC
.,.,TRBJ2-2,TRBV30,CAWRRLTGELFF,TGTGCCTGGAGGAGGTTGACCGGGGAGCTGTTTTTT
many,TRBD1,TRBJ1-1,TRBV5-8,CASRLEGQGTFF,TGTGCCAGCAGACTGGAAGGACAGGGAACTTTCTTT
many,TRBD1,TRBJ1-1,TRBV27,CASSFNKDRGRWVFF,TGTGCCAGCAGTTTTAACAAGGACAGGGGGCGCTGGGTTTTCTTT
many,.,TRBJ1-2,TRBV5-1,CASSLGQTLYGYTF,TGCGCCAGCAGTCTCGGACAAACCCTTTATGGCTACACCTTC
many,.,TRBJ2-2,TRBV28,CASSLTGTPGELFF,TGTGCCAGCAGTTTAACAGGGACCCCCGGGGAGCTGTTTTTT
many,.,TRBJ1-3,TRBV2,CASSGSKQGSGNTIYF,TGTGCCAGCAGTGGATCCAAACAGGGATCTGGAAACACCATATATTTT
many,.,TRBJ2-5,TRBV18,CASSPTSSQETQYF,TGTGCCAGCTCACCCACTAGCTCCCAAGAGACCCAGTACTTC
many,.,TRBJ1-2,TRBV12-3/TRBV12-4,CASSLDLGYQYHGYGYTF,TGTGCCAGCAGTTTAGATCTTGGGTATCAGTATCACGGCTATGGCTACACCTTC
many,TRBD2,TRBJ2-2,TRBV24-1,CATSDPGSGGGELFF,TGTGCCACCAGTGATCCGGGCAGCGGGGGCGGGGAGCTGTTTTTT
many,.,TRBJ2-1,TRBV5-1,CASSLSRGEQFF,TGCGCCAGCAGCTTGTCTAGAGGTGAGCAGTTCTTC
.,TRBD1,TRBJ1-5,TRBV19,CASSIVGSGQENQPQHF,TGTGCCAGTAGTATAGTAGGTAGTGGACAGGAAAATCAGCCCCAGCATTTT
many,.,TRBJ2-7,TRBV6-2/TRBV6-3,CASSLGYGNYEQYF,TGTGCCAGCAGTTTAGGATACGGAAACTACGAGCAGTACTTC
many,.,TRBJ2-6,TRBV6-5,CASSYLGETGANVLTF,TGTGCCAGCAGTTACCTCGGGGAGACTGGGGCCAACGTCCTGACTTTC
few,.,TRBJ2-7,TRBV4-1,CASSQDDRPYEQYF,TGCGCCAGCAGCCAAGATGACCGGCCTTACGAGCAGTACTTC
many,.,TRBJ1-1,TRBV7-8,CASSGGLTNTEAFF,TGTGCCAGCAGCGGAGGTCTGACGAACACTGAAGCTTTCTTT
many,TRBD2,TRBJ2-3,TRBV6-1,CASSVAGGPSDTQYF,TGTGCCAGCAGTGTAGCGGGAGGGCCCTCAGATACGCAGTATTTT
many,TRBD2,TRBJ2-3,TRBV2,CASKSGVNTDTQYF,TGTGCCAGCAAAAGCGGGGTGAACACAGATACGCAGTATTTT
few,.,TRBJ1-3,TRBV5-7,CASSLVTDAGNTIYF,TGTGCCAGCAGCTTGGTGACAGACGCTGGAAACACCATATATTTT
many,.,TRBJ2-3,TRBV6-1,CASLQSDTQYF,TGTGCCAGCCTACAGTCAGATACGCAGTATTTT